The 29 T cell receptor beta chains reported below all come from one sample, sequenced in a study of cytomegalovirus exposure and HLA in healthy donors. Generated by immunoSEQ multiplex PCR, the TCRdb table keeps only in-frame clones and is missing some. The sample shows about 60,000 clones, 90% of them seen only once. The source material was PBMCs. Source of these receptors: a man younger than 30 in good health and CMV-seronegative.

The genes are TRBV4-3 and TRBJ2-5; D ambiguous. The V gene's germline CDR1 is LGHNA and CDR2 YSLEER. V was clipped by 4 bases and J by 3 bases, with 9 bases between them. This CDR3 has 13 residues. This CDR3 is CASSPVIEETQYF. The CDR3, as DNA: TGCGCCAGCAGCCCCGTTATAGAAGAGACCCAGTACTTC.

The gene calls are TRBV5-1 and TRBJ2-7, with D possibly TRBD1 on 5 matching bases. Deletions cut 0 bases from V and 3 bases from J, with 13 bases between. The CDR3 spans 15 residues. Looked up from germline, CDR1 is SGHRS and CDR2 is YFSETQ. The CDR3 bases are TGCGCCAGCAGCTTGGAAGGAGACAGCCACTACGAGCAGTACTTC. Translating it yields CASSLEGDSHYEQYF.

This clone has only one observation. This chain uses TRBV7-2 with TRBJ2-7, with 10 bases matching TRBD2. The V and J ends lost 2 bases and 0 bases, in that order; junction bases with no gene match: 7. Germline V gene sequence: CDR1 SGHTA, CDR2 FQGNSA. CDR3 size: 17 residues. As DNA, the CDR3 is TGTGCCAGCAGCTTAACGCTAGCGGGGGACGACTCCTACGAGCAGTACTTC. Its protein product is CASSLTLAGDDSYEQYF.

The V gene is TRBV6-5, the J gene TRBJ2-1; 11 bases map to TRBD2. The V segment lost 2 bases and the J segment 8 bases; nucleotides outside the gene matches: 5. The CDR3 runs to 15 residues. Germline assignment: CDR1 MNHEY and CDR2 SVGAGI. CDR3 amino acids: CASSYHIAGGYEQFF. The CDR3 nucleotides read TGTGCCAGCAGTTACCACATAGCGGGAGGGTATGAGCAGTTCTTC.

CDR3: CASSLVAVNTEAFF. In DNA form, the CDR3 reads TGTGCCAGCAGCTTAGTGGCAGTGAACACTGAAGCTTTCTTT. This sequence joins TRBV7-8 and TRBJ1-1, with D unresolved. With 1 base removed from V and 0 bases from J, the gap between germline ends came to 6 bases. CDR1 is SGHVS and CDR2 is FQNEAQ in the germline V gene. The CDR3 totals 14 residues.

The chain is built from TRBV21-1 and TRBJ2-3; the table calls TRBD2, which could not be checked here. TRBV21-1 is an annotated pseudogene. The CDR3 is 15 amino acids. In DNA, the CDR3 is TGTGCCAGCACCCGCCCACTAGCGGGATCGGATACGCAGTATTTT. Encoded protein: CASTRPLAGSDTQYF.

The rearrangement joins TRBV28 to TRBJ2-2; weak D call: TRBD1 (6 bases). This CDR3 has 18 residues. CDR1 and CDR2 (germline): MDHEN, SYDVKM. Trimming took 6 bases from V and 0 from J, leaving 20 bases between them. For the CDR3, the DNA is TGTGCCAGCAGCCCCGGACAGCTATACTCCTCGAACACCGGGGAGCTGTTTTTT. It codes for CASSPGQLYSSNTGELFF.

The chain recombines TRBV5-1 with TRBJ1-1; 11 bases align to TRBD1. Germline CDR1 SGHRS, CDR2 YFSETQ. The CDR3 has 14 amino acids. V trimming: 4 bases; J trimming: 5 bases; junction bases outside the gene matches: 4. The CDR3 here is CASSEDRGQTEAFF. CDR3 DNA: TGCGCCAGCAGCGAGGACAGGGGGCAGACTGAAGCTTTCTTT.

The chain couples TRBV9 to TRBJ2-7; 8 nucleotides match TRBD1. V lost 4 bases, J lost 4 bases, and 13 bases stayed unmatched. This CDR3 spans 16 amino acids. CDR1 is SGDLS and CDR2 is YYNGEE in the germline V gene. Here the CDR3 reads CASSLGTGIKEYEQYF. The CDR3 region has the DNA TGTGCCAGCAGCCTCGGGACAGGCATCAAGGAATACGAGCAGTACTTC.

The V and J genes are TRBV7-8 and TRBJ2-7; D possibly corresponds to TRBD2 (6 bases). Trimming left V 0 bases short and J 4 bases short, with 16 bases between. CDR3 length: 16 residues. CDR1 and CDR2 from the germline V gene are SGHVS and FQNEAQ. The chain's CDR3 is CASSLARGGLVYEQYF. CDR3 nucleotide sequence: TGTGCCAGCAGCTTAGCGCGGGGCGGATTAGTTTACGAGCAGTACTTC.

The chain joins TRBV10-3 to TRBJ2-3, with a weak D call TRBD1 (6 bases). Germline V gene sequence: CDR1 ENHRY, CDR2 SYGVKD. CDR3 length equals 14 residues. Trimming cost V 2 bases and J 5 bases, with 11 bases left between them. CDR3 residues: CAISERVGGDTQYF. The CDR3 nucleotides read TGTGCCATCAGTGAGCGGGTAGGGGGAGATACGCAGTATTTT.

This clone was recorded a few times. The CDR3 spells CASSLELQGVHEQFF. As DNA, the CDR3 is TGTGCCAGCTCACTAGAGCTTCAGGGGGTGCATGAGCAGTTCTTC. This chain connects TRBV18 to TRBJ2-1; TRBD1 matches at 7 bases. With V trimmed by 4 bases and J by 8 bases, 11 bases remained unmatched. The CDR3 sequence is 15 residues long. The germline V gene has CDR1 KGHSH and CDR2 LQKENI.

The J gene is TRBJ2-7, the V gene TRBV28; TRBD1 matches at 10 bases. The length of the CDR3 is 14 residues. V shed 6 bases, J shed 0 bases, and the junction held 2 bases outside the gene matches. CDR1 is MDHEN and CDR2 is SYDVKM in the germline V gene. CDR3 nucleotide sequence: TGTGCCAGCAGGGGACAGGGGAGCTCCTACGAGCAGTACTTC. Amino acid sequence: CASRGQGSSYEQYF.

A remark on this clone: The junction departs from germline at one end; a sequencing error may be responsible. This specimen includes other DNA sequences encoding the same CDR3. The chain has TRBV9 and TRBJ2-6, with TRBD2 matching 8 bases. Germline lookup yields CDR1 SGDLS and CDR2 YYNGEE. This CDR3 has 17 residues. The CDR3: CASSPVAGRSGANVLTF. DNA for the CDR3: TGCGCCAGCAGCCCTGTAGCGGGGCGCTCTGGGGCCAACGTCCTGACTTTC.

This rearrangement joins TRBV11-3 to TRBJ2-7; 9 nucleotides agree with TRBD2. The CDR3 is made up of 14 amino acids. V trimming: 2 bases; J trimming: 3 bases; junction bases outside the gene matches: 2. Germline V gives CDR1 SGHNT, CDR2 YENEEA. The chain's CDR3 is CASSLLAGDYEQYF. The DNA for the CDR3 is TGTGCCAGCAGCTTATTAGCGGGGGACTACGAGCAGTACTTC.

The chain couples TRBV6-1 to TRBJ2-7; tentatively, D is TRBD1 (6 bases). In germline, CDR1 is MNHNS, CDR2 SASEGT. With 6 bases removed from V and 4 bases from J, the gap between germline ends came to 10 bases. The CDR3 loop spans 12 amino acids. CDR3 nucleotide sequence: TGTGCCAGCAGGGACAGATGGTACGAGCAGTACTTC. This gives the protein CASRDRWYEQYF.

The chain has TRBV5-1 and TRBJ2-1, with TRBD2 identical over 8 bases. The junction had 5 bases not matched to a gene; V was cut back by 0 bases and J by 3 bases. Germline CDR1 SGHRS, CDR2 YFSETQ. CDR3 size: 16 residues. This CDR3 is CASSLDVTSVYNEQFF. The DNA for the CDR3 is TGCGCCAGCAGCTTGGACGTGACTAGCGTCTACAATGAGCAGTTCTTC.

This chain connects TRBV5-4 to TRBJ1-4; D gene uncertain. The CDR3 contains 13 residues. The V and J ends lost 0 bases and 7 bases respectively, with 7 bases between them. Germline CDR1 SGHNT, CDR2 YYREEE (reference sequence). The DNA for the CDR3 is TGTGCCAGCAGCTTGGATGGCGGTGAAAAACTGTTTTTT. Its protein is CASSLDGGEKLFF.

V and J are TRBV27 and TRBJ2-3; 7 positions match TRBD1. The germline V gene has CDR1 MNHEY and CDR2 SMNVEV (reference sequence). The V and J ends lost 5 bases and 0 bases, in that order; junction bases with no gene match: 5. This CDR3 has 15 residues. CDR3 in DNA: TGTGCCAGCAGTCTCGGACAGGCGAGCACAGATACGCAGTATTTT. The encoded protein is CASSLGQASTDTQYF.

In nucleotides, the CDR3 is TGTGCCAGCTCACCAGCTGCGACCGGGGAGCTGTTTTTT. Translation: CASSPAATGELFF. The chain uses TRBV18 and TRBJ2-2; D gene uncertain. Germline-derived CDR1 and CDR2 are KGHSH and LQKENI. The V and J ends lost 2 bases and 5 bases respectively, with 6 bases between them. The length of the CDR3 is 13 residues.

J is TRBJ2-1 and V is TRBV19; 7 bases line up with TRBD2. Germline lookup yields CDR1 LNHDA and CDR2 SQIVND (reference sequence). After removal of 5 bases from V and 7 bases from J, the junction contained 11 bases not matched to a gene. This CDR3 is built from 15 residues. The chain's CDR3 is CASSPAGVGGNEQFF. The CDR3 nucleotides read TGTGCCAGTAGTCCTGCGGGAGTGGGGGGAAATGAGCAGTTCTTC.

The CDR3 DNA follows: TGTGCCAGCAGACACGACAGTCAAGAGACCCAGTACTTC. Translated, it gives CASRHDSQETQYF. The J gene is TRBJ2-5, the V gene TRBV28; D might be TRBD1 (5 bases). CDR1 is MDHEN, CDR2 SYDVKM, per germline. The CDR3 is 13 residues long. V shed 6 bases and J shed 2 bases, with 10 bases lying between them.

The V call is TRBV2, the J call TRBJ2-7; TRBD1 is a possible D gene (5 bases). Germline V gene data show CDR1 as SNHLY and CDR2 as FYNNEI. The V and J ends lost 5 bases and 3 bases respectively, with 14 bases between them. The CDR3 runs 14 residues. CDR3 region: CASSQDSYLYEQYF. Here the CDR3 DNA reads TGTGCCAGCAGTCAAGACAGCTACCTCTACGAGCAGTACTTC.

This sequence joins TRBV19 and TRBJ1-1; D is perhaps TRBD1 (6 bases). V shed 5 bases and J shed 2 bases, with 12 bases lying between them. The CDR3 loop spans 14 amino acids. Germline values: CDR1 LNHDA, CDR2 SQIVND (reference sequence). The CDR3 reads CASSPRTANTEAFF. Here the CDR3 DNA reads TGTGCCAGTAGTCCCCGGACAGCCAACACTGAAGCTTTCTTT.

A few counts support this clone. The chain employs TRBV7-8 and TRBJ2-7; D unresolved. The CDR3 is 15 residues long. V gave up 1 base and J gave up 0 bases, with 10 bases separating them. Germline CDR1 and CDR2: SGHVS and FQNEAQ. CDR3 amino acids: CASSLELTGSYEQYF. The CDR3 bases are TGTGCCAGCAGCTTAGAGTTAACCGGCTCCTACGAGCAGTACTTC.

The CDR3 protein is CASTQNRGAYGYTF. CDR3 in DNA: TGTGCCAGCACCCAAAATCGGGGGGCCTATGGCTACACCTTC. The chain combines TRBV2 with TRBJ1-2; D is possibly TRBD1 (6 bases). Germline V gene lookup returns CDR1 SNHLY and CDR2 FYNNEI. The CDR3 length is 14 residues. Trimming stripped 7 bases from V and 4 bases from J, with 16 bases between.

The V gene is TRBV15, the J gene TRBJ1-4, with 7 positions matching TRBD1. V dropped 4 bases and J dropped 6; count of bases not matched to a gene: 5. Germline assignment: CDR1 LNHNV and CDR2 YYDKDF (reference sequence). The CDR3 contains 14 residues. The CDR3 DNA follows: TGTGCCACCAGCATACAGGGGCCTTATGAAAAACTGTTTTTT. Translation: CATSIQGPYEKLFF.

The rearrangement joins TRBV18 to TRBJ2-7; D call uncertain. From germline, CDR1 is KGHSH and CDR2 LQKENI. CDR3 size: 12 residues. V was shortened by 5 bases and J by 6 bases, with 11 bases between the two germline ends. CDR3 sequence reads: CASSGNSPEQYF. The CDR3 coding sequence is TGTGCCAGCTCAGGTAACAGCCCCGAGCAGTACTTC.

V is TRBV11-3 and J is TRBJ2-3; D is unclear. This CDR3 has 14 amino acids. V was trimmed by 1 base and J by 0 bases, leaving 5 bases between them. Germline V CDR1 and CDR2: SGHNT, YENEEA. The CDR3 DNA sequence: TGTGCCAGCAGCTTAGCCCTAAGCACAGATACGCAGTATTTT. Translation: CASSLALSTDTQYF.